The 9 T cell receptor beta chains below come from one sample, sequenced in a study of shared clonotypes between healthy human individuals. Selected positively for CCR7 and CD45RO-negative, naive CD8 cells excluded terminally differentiated effector memory CD45RA+ cells. The protocol was immunoSEQ multiplex PCR, while the TCRdb copy is restricted to in-frame clones and leaves out a portion. Among 1.5 million to 2.5 million clones listed, about 95% were seen once. The sequencing sample was made of naive CD8+ T cells sorted from blood. These receptors came from a man aged 18 to 29 in good health.

The rearrangement joins TRBV30 to TRBJ2-1, with D perhaps given as TRBD1 or TRBD2 (6 bases each). CDR3 length: 15 residues. From germline, CDR1 is GTSNPN and CDR2 SVGIG (reference sequence). V lost 4 bases to trimming and J lost 0 bases, with 13 bases between them. CDR3 DNA sequence: TGTGCCTGGATGTATGGGGGGCCCTCCTACAATGAGCAGTTCTTC. Protein sequence: CAWMYGGPSYNEQFF.

V is TRBV6-5 and J is TRBJ2-2, with D possibly matching TRBD2 (5 bases). V shed 1 base and J shed 5 bases, with 11 bases lying between them. Germline V gene lookup returns CDR1 MNHEY and CDR2 SVGAGI. CDR3 size: 15 residues. The CDR3 DNA follows: TGTGCCAGCAGTTACTGGACCCGGGGAACCGGGGAGCTGTTTTTT. Residues: CASSYWTRGTGELFF.

Notes on this clone: Other DNA sequences of this sample code for an identical CDR3. The rearrangement uses TRBV9 and TRBJ2-3, with TRBD2 matching 10 bases. Germline assignment: CDR1 SGDLS and CDR2 YYNGEE. This CDR3 spans 16 amino acids. V lost 2 bases, J lost 2 bases, and 5 bases stayed unmatched. This CDR3 is CASSVGLAGVTDTQYF. CDR3 nucleotide sequence: TGTGCCAGCAGCGTCGGGCTAGCGGGGGTCACAGATACGCAGTATTTT. Variable domain in full (rest from reference TRBV9 and TRBJ2-3): DSGVTQTPKHLITATGQRVTLRCSPRSGDLSVYWYQQSLDQGLQFLIQYYNGEERAKGNILERFSAQQFPDLHSELNLSSLELGDSALYFCASSVGLAGVTDTQYFGPGTRLTVL.

The chain is built from TRBV27 and TRBJ1-2; 10 nucleotides match TRBD1. The CDR3 consists of 19 residues. Germline assignment: CDR1 MNHEY and CDR2 SMNVEV (reference sequence). V was pared by 4 bases and J by 7 bases, with 21 bases of the junction left unmatched. CDR3 sequence reads: CASSSRQETGGAGIFGYTF. The DNA of the CDR3 is TGTGCCAGCAGTTCAAGACAGGAGACAGGGGGCGCTGGAATTTTTGGCTACACCTTC.

The genes are TRBV30 and TRBJ1-2; unclear D gene. This CDR3 contains 13 residues. The germline V and J ends were trimmed by 0 bases and 0 bases, with 5 bases remaining between them. The V gene's germline CDR1 is GTSNPN and CDR2 SVGIG (reference sequence). The DNA for the CDR3 is TGTGCCTGGAGTGTCGTGTCTAACTATGGCTACACCTTC. The encoded protein is CAWSVVSNYGYTF.

About this clone itself: The sample contains more than one DNA sequence encoding this CDR3. The chain uses TRBV2 and TRBJ2-7; 7 bases agree with TRBD2. CDR1 and CDR2 (germline): SNHLY, FYNNEI. This CDR3 spans 14 amino acids. V trimming: 4 bases; J trimming: 2 bases; junction bases outside the gene matches: 5. CDR3 coding DNA: TGTGCCAGCAGTGTTGCGGGGGTCACCTACGAGCAGTACTTC. This translates into CASSVAGVTYEQYF.

V is TRBV6-1 and J is TRBJ1-3, with a weak D call TRBD1 (5 bases). Per germline, CDR1 MNHNS and CDR2 SASEGT. This CDR3 has 13 residues. Trimming took off 8 bases at V and 4 bases at J, with 12 bases between the two ends. The CDR3 bases are TGTGCCAGCCTGGGGGACGGCGGAAACACCATATATTTT. Its protein is CASLGDGGNTIYF.

The gene calls are TRBV7-4 and TRBJ1-5; 7 bases align to TRBD1. The CDR3 runs 12 residues. Looked up from germline, CDR1 is SGHVT and CDR2 is SQSDAQ. With 9 bases clipped from V and 3 bases from J, the junction kept 2 bases outside the gene matches. CDR3 protein: CASTGANQPQHF. The CDR3, as DNA: TGTGCCAGTACAGGGGCCAATCAGCCCCAGCATTTT.

The V gene is TRBV30, the J gene TRBJ1-1, with D perhaps matching TRBD1 (5 bases). Germline V gene data show CDR1 as GTSNPN and CDR2 as SVGIG (reference sequence). V lost 4 bases and J lost 0, with 12 bases in between. This CDR3 spans 14 amino acids. As DNA, the CDR3 is TGTGCCTGGACCCTGGGGGGTTTGAACACTGAAGCTTTCTTT. This codes for CAWTLGGLNTEAFF. The full variable domain, in which reference TRBV30 and TRBJ1-1 provide the parts outside the CDR3, is SQTIHQWPATLVQPVGSPLSLECTVEGTSNPNLYWYRQAAGRGLQLLFYSVGIGQISSEVPQNLSASRPQDRQFILSSKKLLLSDSGFYLCAWTLGGLNTEAFFGQGTRLTVV.